The rows below give T cell receptor beta chains drawn from one sample of a study of T cell repertoires in cytomegalovirus infection. TCRdb re-called the reads through MiXCR, storing one row per CDR3 protein. The sample lists roughly 500,000 distinct CDR3 sequences, approximately 11% occurring once. Sequencing was done on a sample of PBMCs. Receptors originate from a human donor in good health (CMV status not recorded). Some clones in this sample may be carry-over from other donors' samples. Each CDR3 is given with its conserved first and last residue. Each record gives: V gene, D gene, J gene, clone size, CDR3 protein, CDR3 DNA. A D gene is named only where the DNA matches it firmly. Expanded clones get a size class; other rows say once, few or many, or leave the size out.

V gene: TRBV12-3/TRBV12-4
D gene: TRBD2
J gene: TRBJ2-1
clone size: many
CDR3 protein: CASSLRGLAGSSSYNEQFF
CDR3 DNA: TGTGCCAGCAGTTTAAGGGGACTAGCGGGGAGTAGCTCCTACAATGAGCAGTTCTTC

V gene: TRBV14
D gene: NA
J gene: TRBJ1-1
clone size: many
CDR3 protein: CASSQDRARPLNTEAFF
CDR3 DNA: TGTGCCAGCAGCCAAGACAGGGCCAGACCCTTGAACACTGAAGCTTTCTTT

V gene: TRBV20-1
D gene: TRBD1
J gene: TRBJ2-7
clone size: NA
CDR3 protein: CSAPSTGAYEQYF
CDR3 DNA: TGCAGTGCTCCCAGCACAGGGGCTTACGAGCAGTACTTC

V gene: TRBV5-1
D gene: TRBD1
J gene: TRBJ2-3
clone size: many
CDR3 protein: CASSPGDRGGADTQYF
CDR3 DNA: TGCGCCAGCAGCCCGGGGGACAGGGGAGGGGCAGATACGCAGTATTTT

V gene: TRBV15
D gene: NA
J gene: TRBJ1-6
clone size: NA
CDR3 protein: CATSRASDGSPLHF
CDR3 DNA: TGTGCCACCAGCCGGGCCTCAGACGGATCACCCCTCCACTTT

V gene: TRBV7-9
D gene: NA
J gene: TRBJ1-3
clone size: NA
CDR3 protein: CASSTWSGRLFSGNTIYF
CDR3 DNA: TGTGCCAGCAGTACCTGGAGCGGACGGCTTTTCTCTGGAAACACCATATATTTT

V gene: TRBV7-2
D gene: NA
J gene: TRBJ2-7
clone size: many
CDR3 protein: CASSLEGGGAGSLEQYF
CDR3 DNA: TGTGCCAGCAGCTTAGAGGGGGGGGGAGCGGGCTCCCTGGAGCAGTACTTC

V gene: TRBV5-1
D gene: NA
J gene: TRBJ1-2
clone size: few
CDR3 protein: CASSEEGFGGYTF
CDR3 DNA: TGCGCCAGCAGTGAGGAAGGGTTCGGTGGCTACACCTTC

V gene: TRBV7-2
D gene: NA
J gene: TRBJ1-1
clone size: many
CDR3 protein: CASSLEYGRTEAFF
CDR3 DNA: TGTGCCAGCAGCTTAGAGTACGGGCGAACTGAAGCTTTCTTT

V gene: TRBV29-1
D gene: TRBD1
J gene: TRBJ1-1
clone size: few
CDR3 protein: CSGQQGTRTEAFF
CDR3 DNA: TGCAGCGGCCAACAGGGGACTAGGACTGAAGCTTTCTTT

V gene: TRBV5-4
D gene: TRBD2
J gene: TRBJ2-1
clone size: many
CDR3 protein: CASSLTSGKLRDYNEQFF
CDR3 DNA: TGTGCCAGCAGCTTGACTAGCGGGAAGCTACGGGATTACAATGAGCAGTTCTTC

V gene: TRBV6-5
D gene: NA
J gene: TRBJ2-2
clone size: many
CDR3 protein: CASSYSGSLTGELFF
CDR3 DNA: TGTGCCAGCAGTTACTCAGGCAGCCTAACCGGGGAGCTGTTTTTT

V gene: TRBV4-2
D gene: NA
J gene: TRBJ2-1
clone size: many
CDR3 protein: CASSQGRRGQYNEQFF
CDR3 DNA: TGTGCCAGCAGCCAAGGTAGAAGGGGTCAATACAATGAGCAGTTCTTC